One T cell receptor (beta chain) is described in this entry. Its specificity is not known. With 8 bases removed from V and 6 bases from J, the gap between germline ends came to 13 bases. The CDR3 is 12 amino acids. Germline loops: CDR1 MNHNY, CDR2 SVGAGI (reference sequence). The data derive from a study of Ad26.COV2.S vaccination and SARS-CoV-2 variants. The table came from immunoSEQ multiplex PCR; TCRdb's copy has only in-frame clones and leaves some out. The profile covers 500,000 or so clones, with around 88% appearing a single time and roughly 12% taken by the ten largest. Treatment specified: roughly 18 received Ad26.COV2.S at low or high dose, single or two shots; about 5 received placebo; per-sample allocation not given. Day 63 after the first injection of vaccine or placebo was the sampling time. What was given as vaccine was an Ad26 vector encoding Wuhan-strain SARS-CoV-2 spike. Study observations and caveats: Analyses of TCR breadth and depth may have underestimated total T cell responses.

The sequencing used peripheral blood, collected in a trial of Ad26.COV2.S vaccine versus placebo. This TCR derives from a person aged 18-65 years who received the Ad26.COV2.S COVID-19 vaccine or a placebo. V is TRBV6-6 and J is TRBJ1-1, with D perhaps matching TRBD1 (5 bases). The CDR3 nucleotides are TGTGCCAGCGGGGGAGACTCTCCTGAAGCTTTCTTT. It is translated as CASGGDSPEAFF.